This passage covers 29 T cell receptor beta chains from one sample sequenced in a study of blood T cell repertoires in COVID-19. The assay was immunoSEQ multiplex PCR, and TCRdb's table has in-frame clones only and misses some. The top ten clones hold more than 4.5% of a sample with a few hundred thousand clones, roughly 80% of them seen once. The sample taken for sequencing was peripheral blood. The source of these receptors is a woman aged 55-70 years who had recovered from COVID-19.

The V and J genes are TRBV9 and TRBJ2-7; 13 nucleotides match TRBD2. The CDR3 loop spans 16 amino acids. J was trimmed by 3 bases and V by 0 bases; bases with no gene match: 3. Germline lookup yields CDR1 SGDLS and CDR2 YYNGEE. The CDR3 nucleotides read TGTGCCAGCAGCGTAGGGACTAGCGGGGGCTACTACGAGCAGTACTTC. The encoded protein is CASSVGTSGGYYEQYF.

V gene TRBV6-5 combines with J gene TRBJ2-3; the D gene is possibly TRBD2 (5 bases). Looked up from germline, CDR1 is MNHEY and CDR2 is SVGAGI. The V end was cut by 6 bases, the J end by 0 bases, with 13 bases between. The CDR3 consists of 15 residues. The CDR3 sequence: CASRDYSWSTDTQYF. The DNA of the CDR3 is TGTGCCAGCAGAGACTACTCCTGGAGCACAGATACGCAGTATTTT.

The rearrangement uses TRBV9 and TRBJ2-5, with 13 bases matching TRBD2. CDR3 length: 18 amino acids. V was clipped by 0 bases and J by 4 bases; unmatched bases: 9. Germline V gene data show CDR1 as SGDLS and CDR2 as YYNGEE. The CDR3 DNA reads TGTGCCAGCAGCGTAGAGCCCCGGACTAGCGGGGGTGGAGAGACCCAGTACTTC. Translation gives CASSVEPRTSGGGETQYF.

The sample holds many counts of this clone. The chain has TRBV7-9 and TRBJ1-1; TRBD1 matches at 9 bases. This CDR3 contains 18 residues. With 0 bases clipped from V and 2 bases from J, the junction kept 10 bases outside the gene matches. CDR1 is SEHNR, CDR2 FQNEAQ, per germline (reference sequence). The CDR3 sequence is CASSLAGTGRSLNTEAFF. CDR3 DNA sequence: TGTGCCAGCAGCTTAGCGGGGACAGGGAGGAGTTTAAACACTGAAGCTTTCTTT.

The V gene is TRBV19, the J gene TRBJ2-5; 12 nucleotides agree with TRBD2. There are 16 residues in the CDR3. J lost 5 bases, V lost 1 base, and 5 bases had no gene match. Germline CDR1 reads LNHDA; CDR2 reads SQIVND (reference sequence). CDR3 sequence reads: CASSIALAGGWETQYF. The CDR3 DNA follows: TGTGCCAGTAGTATAGCACTAGCGGGGGGCTGGGAGACCCAGTACTTC.

The chain employs TRBV6-2 or TRBV6-3 and TRBJ2-2; D gene unclear. V was shortened by 6 bases and J by 0 bases, with 8 bases between the two germline ends. This CDR3 contains 14 residues. Germline V gene sequence: CDR1 MNHEY, CDR2 SVGEGT. As DNA, the CDR3 is TGTGCCAGCAGCCCAATAGCGAACACCGGGGAGCTGTTTTTT. Encoded protein: CASSPIANTGELFF.

The chain has TRBV5-4 and TRBJ2-5; D is uncertain. Germline CDR1 SGHNT, CDR2 YYREEE (reference sequence). The germline V and J ends were trimmed by 0 bases and 5 bases, with 11 bases remaining between them. The CDR3 is 14 amino acids. Here the CDR3 reads CASSLASGGETQYF. CDR3 DNA sequence: TGTGCCAGCAGCTTGGCCAGTGGTGGCGAGACCCAGTACTTC.

This clone has only one observation. The chain uses TRBV20-1 and TRBJ1-4, with D possibly matching TRBD1 (5 bases). Deletions cut 3 bases from V and 1 base from J, with 12 bases between. CDR3 length: 15 amino acids. Germline V gene data show CDR1 as DFQATT and CDR2 as SNEGSKA (reference sequence). CDR3 sequence reads: CSASLGGGTNEKLFF. DNA of the CDR3: TGCAGTGCTAGTTTGGGCGGGGGAACTAATGAAAAACTGTTTTTT.

J is TRBJ2-5 and V is TRBV7-2; 13 bases are shared with TRBD2. This CDR3 spans 15 amino acids. The germline gives CDR1 SGHTA, CDR2 FQGNSA. V shed 5 bases and J 5 bases; nucleotides not matched to a gene: 5. The CDR3 coding sequence is TGTGCCAGCAGCCAACTAGCGGGGGGGATGGAGACCCAGTACTTC. This sequence encodes CASSQLAGGMETQYF.

J is TRBJ2-5 and V is TRBV2; 10 bases agree with TRBD2. This CDR3 spans 14 amino acids. Germline lookup yields CDR1 SNHLY and CDR2 FYNNEI. V lost 8 bases and J lost 2; bases outside the gene matches: 5. DNA for the CDR3: TGTGCCAGCTCTCCTAGCGGGGGTCAAGAGACCCAGTACTTC. Protein product: CASSPSGGQETQYF.

The gene calls are TRBV2 and TRBJ1-2, with 7 nucleotides matching TRBD1. The CDR3 contains 14 residues. V lost 8 bases to trimming and J lost 4 bases; unmatched junction nucleotides: 10. Germline V CDR1 and CDR2: SNHLY, FYNNEI. The CDR3 reads CASGGIRDSYGYTF. The DNA for the CDR3 is TGTGCCAGCGGAGGTATCCGGGACAGCTATGGCTACACCTTC. The full variable domain, its missing parts supplied by reference TRBV2 and TRBJ1-2, is EPEVTQTPSHQVTQMGQEVILRCVPISNHLYFYWYRQILGQKVEFLVSFYNNEISEKSEIFDDQFSVERPDGSNFTLKIRSTKLEDSAMYFCASGGIRDSYGYTFGSGTRLTVV.

Regarding this clone: Germline and junction disagree at one end, which may indicate a read error. This rearrangement joins TRBV4-2 to TRBJ1-2, with 8 bases that match TRBD1. Germline CDR1 reads LGHNA; CDR2 reads YNFKEQ. This CDR3 is 15 amino acids long. CDR3 region: CASSKDRGRDYGYTF. Here the CDR3 DNA reads TGTGCCAGCAGCAAAGACAGGGGAAGGGACTATGGCTACACCTTC.

This clone was counted a few times. This chain uses TRBV10-3 with TRBJ2-3, with 7 positions matching TRBD1. This CDR3 is built from 14 residues. Germline V CDR1 and CDR2: ENHRY, SYGVKD. Trimming took 7 bases from V and 2 from J; bases not matched to a gene: 6. The CDR3 sequence is CAITRDSNTDTQYF. DNA for the CDR3: TGTGCCATCACACGGGACAGCAACACAGATACGCAGTATTTT.

The CDR3 nucleotides are TGCGCCAGCAGCTTGGTAGCGGGGAATAACAATGAGCAGTTCTTC. It is translated as CASSLVAGNNNEQFF. The chain joins TRBV5-1 to TRBJ2-1, with 8 bases identical to TRBD2. The J segment lost 5 bases and the V segment lost 0 bases, leaving 4 bases of the junction unmatched. The CDR3 totals 15 residues. CDR1 is SGHRS, CDR2 YFSETQ, per germline. Full variable domain (outside the CDR3, taken from reference TRBV5-1 and TRBJ2-1): KAGVTQTPRYLIKTRGQQVTLSCSPISGHRSVSWYQQTPGQGLQFLFEYFSETQRNKGNFPGRFSGRQFSNSRSEMNVSTLELGDSALYLCASSLVAGNNNEQFFGPGTRLTVL.

V usage is TRBV7-2 and J usage is TRBJ2-1, with 9 bases aligning to TRBD1. This CDR3 spans 15 amino acids. Trimming at V came to 1 base and at J to 8 bases, leaving 6 bases not matched to a gene. CDR1 and CDR2 (germline): SGHTA, FQGNSA. CDR3 DNA sequence: TGTGCCAGCAGCTTAGTCCCGGGACAGGGCGATGAGCAGTTCTTC. Translating it yields CASSLVPGQGDEQFF.

The rearrangement links TRBV7-9 to TRBJ1-3; TRBD1 matches 7 bases. The J segment lost 1 base and the V segment lost 6 bases, leaving 3 bases of the junction unmatched. The CDR3 consists of 14 residues. Germline V gives CDR1 SEHNR, CDR2 FQNEAQ (reference sequence). The CDR3 loop is CASRPGQSGNTIYF. CDR3 DNA sequence: TGTGCCAGCAGACCGGGACAGTCTGGAAACACCATATATTTT.

The V and J genes are TRBV5-5 and TRBJ2-7; D gene uncertain. The CDR3 loop spans 15 amino acids. Germline V gene sequence: CDR1 SGHKS, CDR2 YYEKEE (reference sequence). Trimming took 5 bases from V and 0 from J, leaving 15 bases between them. This chain's CDR3 is CASRTQITASYEQYF. The CDR3 DNA follows: TGTGCCAGCAGAACCCAGATAACCGCCTCCTACGAGCAGTACTTC. Full variable domain (missing parts from reference TRBV5-5 and TRBJ2-7): DAGVTQSPTHLIKTRGQQVTLRCSPISGHKSVSWYQQVLGQGPQFIFQYYEKEERGRGNFPDRFSARQFPNYSSELNVNALLLGDSALYLCASRTQITASYEQYFGPGTRLTVT.

This clone has a single count. V is TRBV11-2 and J is TRBJ2-7; the D gene is possibly TRBD1 (5 bases). The germline CDR1 and CDR2 sequences are SGHAT and FQNNGV. The V gene lost 5 bases and the J gene lost 3 bases, with 29 bases spanning the gap. This CDR3 region has 19 residues. The CDR3, as DNA: TGTGCCAGCAGCGCCATCCGCAAGGGGCCGCGACAACCGTTCTACGAGCAGTACTTC. The encoded protein is CASSAIRKGPRQPFYEQYF.

The rearrangement links TRBV27 to TRBJ2-7, with 10 bases aligning to TRBD1. The CDR3 runs 15 residues. V lost 6 bases and J lost 3; bases outside the gene matches: 8. CDR1 MNHEY and CDR2 SMNVEV come from the germline V gene (reference sequence). CDR3 protein: CASREAWTGGYEQYF. The DNA of the CDR3 is TGTGCCAGCAGAGAAGCGTGGACAGGGGGCTACGAGCAGTACTTC.

This sequence joins TRBV29-1 and TRBJ2-5; D possibly corresponds to TRBD1 (5 bases). CDR1 is SQVTM and CDR2 is ANQGSEA in the germline V gene. The CDR3 is made up of 13 amino acids. Trimming took 1 base from V and 4 from J, leaving 10 bases between them. CDR3 in DNA: TGCAGCGTTGAAGGCAGGGAAGGAGAGACCCAGTACTTC. Encoded protein: CSVEGREGETQYF.

V is TRBV5-5 and J is TRBJ1-2, with D maybe TRBD1 (6 bases). V lost 1 base, J lost 5 bases, and 9 bases lay in between. There are 13 residues in the CDR3. From germline, CDR1 is SGHKS and CDR2 YYEKEE (reference sequence). The CDR3 sequence: CASSLRTEYGYTF. The CDR3 nucleotides read TGTGCCAGCAGCTTGCGGACAGAATATGGCTACACCTTC.

In DNA, the CDR3 is TGTGCCAGCAGCTTAGATACCGGCAGGGAAGCTTTCTTT. Its translation is CASSLDTGREAFF. The chain carries TRBV11-1 and TRBJ1-1; D not certain. The germline gives CDR1 SGHAT, CDR2 FQDESV (reference sequence). Trimming left V 1 base short and J 8 bases short, with 11 bases between. The CDR3 has 13 residues. The full variable domain, in which reference TRBV11-1 and TRBJ1-1 provide the parts outside the CDR3, is EAEVAQSPRYKITEKSQAVAFWCDPISGHATLYWYRQILGQGPELLVQFQDESVVDDSQLPKDRFSAERLKGVDSTLKIQPAELGDSAMYLCASSLDTGREAFFGQGTRLTVV.

This clone has just a few counts. The chain recombines TRBV4-2 with TRBJ2-5, with D maybe TRBD1 (7 bases). Germline V CDR1 and CDR2: LGHNA, YNFKEQ. Trimming took off 1 base at V and 2 bases at J, with 11 bases between the two ends. This CDR3 spans 15 amino acids. This CDR3 is CASSQGRDSQETQYF. The CDR3 DNA is TGTGCCAGCAGCCAAGGGAGGGACAGTCAAGAGACCCAGTACTTC.

The rearrangement uses TRBV5-1 and TRBJ1-6; D is unresolved. The V and J ends lost 1 base and 5 bases respectively, with 7 bases between them. The CDR3 length is 14 residues. Germline V gene sequence: CDR1 SGHRS, CDR2 YFSETQ. The CDR3 DNA is TGCGCCAGCAGCTTGCGTCCAGATAATTCACCCCTCCACTTT. This codes for CASSLRPDNSPLHF.

The chain is built from TRBV6-5 and TRBJ1-2, with D perhaps TRBD1 (5 bases). V lost 6 bases and J 9 bases, leaving 14 bases between the germline ends. This CDR3 region has 12 residues. Germline assignment: CDR1 MNHEY and CDR2 SVGAGI. CDR3 nucleotides: TGTGCCAGCAGCGTAACCGACAGACGCTACACCTTC. This translates into CASSVTDRRYTF.

V gene TRBV5-5 combines with J gene TRBJ1-3, with D perhaps matching TRBD1 (6 bases). The CDR3 runs to 15 residues. Germline V lookup: CDR1 SGHKS, CDR2 YYEKEE (reference sequence). V shed 6 bases and J shed 0 bases, with 13 bases lying between them. The CDR3 spells CASKLDSLSGNTIYF. The CDR3, as DNA: TGTGCCAGCAAATTGGACAGCCTCTCTGGAAACACCATATATTTT. Full variable domain (missing parts from reference TRBV5-5 and TRBJ1-3): DAGVTQSPTHLIKTRGQQVTLRCSPISGHKSVSWYQQVLGQGPQFIFQYYEKEERGRGNFPDRFSARQFPNYSSELNVNALLLGDSALYLCASKLDSLSGNTIYFGEGSWLTVV.

This clone was picked up one time. This sequence joins TRBV5-1 and TRBJ2-5; 7 bases line up with TRBD2. Germline CDR1 and CDR2: SGHRS and YFSETQ. V was clipped by 5 bases and J by 4 bases; unmatched bases: 11. The CDR3 runs 15 residues. The CDR3 protein is CASRGPAGLPETQYF. CDR3 DNA sequence: TGCGCCAGCAGAGGTCCAGCGGGGCTCCCAGAGACCCAGTACTTC. The full variable domain, its missing parts supplied by reference TRBV5-1 and TRBJ2-5, is KAGVTQTPRYLIKTRGQQVTLSCSPISGHRSVSWYQQTPGQGLQFLFEYFSETQRNKGNFPGRFSGRQFSNSRSEMNVSTLELGDSALYLCASRGPAGLPETQYFGPGTRLLVL.

The CDR3 sequence is CASSTLSGEQPQHF. In nucleotides, the CDR3 is TGTGCCAGCAGTACCCTCTCAGGGGAGCAGCCCCAGCATTTT. The rearrangement joins TRBV6-2 or TRBV6-3 to TRBJ1-5; D is possibly TRBD1 (6 bases). The CDR3 totals 14 residues. V dropped 5 bases and J dropped 7 bases, with 15 bases sitting between them. Germline values: CDR1 MNHEY, CDR2 SVGEGT.

V usage is TRBV9 and J usage is TRBJ2-1; 13 nucleotides line up with TRBD2. The CDR3 loop spans 16 amino acids. Germline V gene sequence: CDR1 SGDLS, CDR2 YYNGEE. The junction had 5 bases not matched to a gene; V was cut back by 0 bases and J by 8 bases. CDR3 residues: CASSVVLAGGLDEQFF. The CDR3 DNA sequence: TGTGCCAGCAGCGTAGTACTAGCGGGGGGGTTGGATGAGCAGTTCTTC.